This T cell receptor beta chain was found in a study of blood T cell repertoires in COVID-19. The junction had 5 bases not matched to a gene; V was cut back by 6 bases and J by 2 bases. CDR1 and CDR2 (germline): SQVTM, ANQGSEA. The CDR3 covers 13 residues. Methods used by the authors: Estimates of nucleated cell counts were drawn from the amplification of reference gene primers. Clones were read by immunoSEQ multiplex PCR, and TCRdb kept only the in-frame ones, dropping some. V, J and clone size are taken as reported in that table, and D and trimming were inferred from the DNA itself. This sample yields hundreds of thousands of clones, of which over 85% are seen a single time; less than 3% belongs to the top ten. The participants were between roughly 18 and 89 years old and came from under 25 US areas. Which cohort a participant joined came from the clinical history participants gave.

Sequenced input: PBMCs or T cells enriched from blood (not recorded which). The sequence came from a woman in her 50s who had been exposed to COVID-19. V and J are TRBV29-1 and TRBJ1-2; TRBD1 matches at 8 bases. The CDR3 DNA sequence: TGCAGCGTGCCGGGACAGGACAACTATGGCTACACCTTC. It codes for CSVPGQDNYGYTF.